This passage covers 15 T cell receptor beta chains from one sample sequenced in a study of T cell repertoires in cytomegalovirus infection. From the reads, TCRdb called clonotypes with MiXCR, one entry per CDR3 protein. The sample holds around 570,000 distinct CDR3 sequences, approximately 40% seen once. Their antigens are not known. This sample comprised cultured PBMCs, obtained from culture after CMV antigen stimulation. The source is a human donor in good health (CMV status not recorded). Some clones in this sample may be carry-over from other donors' samples.

This clonotype was counted between two and nine times. The chain recombines TRBV7-4 with TRBJ1-2, with D possibly TRBD1 on 6 matching bases. The CDR3 is 14 residues long. V lost 4 bases, J lost 8 bases, and 17 bases lay in between. CDR1 and CDR2 (germline): SGHVT, SQSDAQ. CDR3 sequence: CASSSSGGALGYTF. The CDR3 DNA reads TGTGCCAGCAGCTCAAGCGGGGGGGCTTTGGGCTACACCTTC. The full variable domain, in which reference TRBV7-4 and TRBJ1-2 provide the parts outside the CDR3, is GAGVSQSPRYKVAKRGRDVALRCDSISGHVTLYWYRQTLGQGSEVLTYSQSDAQRDKSGRPSGRFSAERPERSVSTLKIQRTEQGDSAVYLCASSSSGGALGYTFGSGTRLTVV.

This clonotype was observed a handful of times. V gene TRBV6-2 or TRBV6-3 combines with J gene TRBJ2-7, with 8 nucleotides matching TRBD2. V shed 10 bases, J shed 5 bases, and the junction held 7 bases outside the gene matches. The CDR3 is 12 residues long. CDR1 and CDR2 (germline): MNHEY, SVGEGT. The CDR3 sequence is CATEAGVDEQYF. The CDR3 nucleotides read TGTGCCACCGAAGCGGGAGTGGACGAGCAGTACTTC.

In this sample, this clonotype turned up a few times. The chain joins TRBV27 to TRBJ1-6, with D uncertain. With 3 bases removed from V and 6 bases from J, the gap between germline ends came to 9 bases. Germline values: CDR1 MNHEY, CDR2 SMNVEV (reference sequence). This CDR3 is 14 amino acids long. CDR3 region: CASSLVRTNSPLHF. CDR3 DNA sequence: TGTGCCAGCAGTTTGGTACGGACTAATTCACCCCTCCACTTT.

This sequence joins TRBV7-2 and TRBJ2-2; TRBD2 aligns across 16 bases. The CDR3 is 18 amino acids. V was clipped by 3 bases and J by 7 bases; unmatched bases: 8. Germline values: CDR1 SGHTA, CDR2 FQGNSA. The CDR3 sequence is CASSLAGTSGRGGGELFF. The CDR3 DNA reads TGTGCCAGCAGCTTGGCCGGGACTAGCGGGAGGGGAGGCGGGGAGCTGTTTTTT.

The V call is TRBV19, the J call TRBJ2-7; TRBD2 matches at 7 bases. Trimming cost V 3 bases and J 0 bases; bases outside gene matches: 2. The germline V gene encodes CDR1 LNHDA and CDR2 SQIVND (reference sequence). This CDR3 comprises 14 residues. CDR3 region: CASSIQRGSYEQYF. CDR3 nucleotide sequence: TGTGCCAGTAGTATCCAGCGGGGCTCCTACGAGCAGTACTTC. The variable domain in full, with the rest retrieved from reference TRBV19 and TRBJ2-7, is DGGITQSPKYLFRKEGQNVTLSCEQNLNHDAMYWYRQDPGQGLRLIYYSQIVNDFQKGDIAEGYSVSREKKESFPLTVTSAQKNPTAFYLCASSIQRGSYEQYFGPGTRLTVT.

This clonotype appeared a few times. The chain couples TRBV7-4 to TRBJ1-2; D not resolved. CDR3 length: 12 amino acids. V gave up 1 base and J gave up 8 bases, with 8 bases separating them. Germline values: CDR1 SGHVT, CDR2 SQSDAQ. CDR3 sequence: CASSLGATGYTF. As DNA, the CDR3 is TGTGCCAGCAGCTTAGGGGCGACCGGCTACACCTTC.

This clonotype was counted many times. The chain combines TRBV7-2 with TRBJ2-2; D might be TRBD2 (5 bases). The CDR3 extends over 16 amino acids. Trimming stripped 0 bases from V and 2 bases from J, with 10 bases between. CDR1 SGHTA and CDR2 FQGNSA come from the germline V gene. CDR3 DNA sequence: TGTGCCAGCAGCTTAGCGGGAGTATTTAACACCGGGGAGCTGTTTTTT. This sequence encodes CASSLAGVFNTGELFF.

V is TRBV12-3 or TRBV12-4 and J is TRBJ1-2; D call uncertain. The CDR3 covers 12 residues. V shed 5 bases and J shed 8 bases, with 12 bases lying between them. The CDR3 loop is CASSPLPWGYTF. The DNA of the CDR3 is TGTGCCAGCAGTCCCCTCCCCTGGGGCTACACCTTC.

This clonotype was seen ten or more times. Here the CDR3 reads CASSPSAVASTGELFF. The CDR3 DNA reads TGTGCCAGCAGCCCGAGTGCGGTAGCCAGCACCGGGGAGCTGTTTTTT. J is TRBJ2-2 and V is TRBV7-2, with unresolved D. Trimming took off 5 bases at V and 4 bases at J, with 17 bases between the two ends. The CDR3 covers 16 residues. CDR1 is SGHTA, CDR2 FQGNSA, per germline. Based on the CDR3 plus reference TRBV7-2 and TRBJ2-2, the full variable domain is GAGVSQSPSNKVTEKGKDVELRCDPISGHTALYWYRQSLGQGLEFLIYFQGNSAPDKSGLPSDRFSAERTGGSVSTLTIQRTQQEDSAVYLCASSPSAVASTGELFFGEGSRLTVL.

This clonotype was counted ten times or more. V usage is TRBV7-2 and J usage is TRBJ2-7; weak D call: TRBD2 (6 bases). The CDR3 has 14 amino acids. Germline V gene lookup returns CDR1 SGHTA and CDR2 FQGNSA. The V gene lost 0 bases and the J gene lost 5 bases, with 11 bases spanning the gap. CDR3 bases: TGTGCCAGCAGCTTAGCGTTCGGGAGCGACGAGCAGTACTTC. Translation gives CASSLAFGSDEQYF.

The chain has TRBV7-9 and TRBJ2-3; D ambiguous. This CDR3 spans 15 amino acids. Germline V gives CDR1 SEHNR, CDR2 FQNEAQ (reference sequence). The ends were cut back, 2 bases at V and 2 bases at J, with 11 bases in the middle. The CDR3 region is CASSLNLFYTDTQYF. In DNA, the CDR3 is TGTGCCAGCAGCTTAAATCTGTTTTACACAGATACGCAGTATTTT.

This clonotype occurred a few times. This chain uses TRBV4-2 with TRBJ1-4, with TRBD1 matching 8 bases. The V gene end was trimmed by 3 bases and the J gene end by 4 bases; junction bases not matched to a gene: 4. The CDR3 has 15 residues. CDR1 is LGHNA and CDR2 is YNFKEQ in the germline V gene. Here the CDR3 DNA reads TGTGCCAGCAGCCACTCACAGGGGGGTAATGAAAAACTGTTTTTT. Translated, it gives CASSHSQGGNEKLFF.

This clonotype came up a few times. The V and J genes are TRBV28 and TRBJ2-2; D is possibly TRBD1 or TRBD2 (5 bases each). Trimming took off 6 bases at V and 0 bases at J, with 20 bases between the two ends. The CDR3 covers 18 residues. Germline CDR1 MDHEN, CDR2 SYDVKM. CDR3 amino acids: CASRWGLDYSPNTGELFF. The CDR3 DNA sequence: TGTGCCAGCAGATGGGGGTTGGATTATTCCCCGAACACCGGGGAGCTGTTTTTT.

This clonotype was detected a few times. The chain uses TRBV28 and TRBJ2-3; no reliable D call. The CDR3 contains 10 residues. With 9 bases removed from V and 11 bases from J, the gap between germline ends came to 12 bases. Germline loops: CDR1 MDHEN, CDR2 SYDVKM. This CDR3 reads CASGSSEQYF. Written as DNA, the CDR3 is TGTGCCAGTGGGTCCTCTGAGCAGTATTTT. Complete variable domain (other parts from reference TRBV28 and TRBJ2-3): DVKVTQSSRYLVKRTGEKVFLECVQDMDHENMFWYRQDPGLGLRLIYFSYDVKMKEKGDIPEGYSVSREKKERFSLILESASTNQTSMYLCASGSSEQYFGPGTRLTVL.

This clonotype was counted a single time. V and J are TRBV20-1 and TRBJ1-2; 10 bases line up with TRBD1. Germline CDR1 is DFQATT and CDR2 is SNEGSKA (reference sequence). This CDR3 is 14 amino acids long. The J segment lost 9 bases and the V segment lost 5 bases, leaving 12 bases of the junction unmatched. The CDR3 nucleotides read TGCAGTGCTGGGGACAGGGGACGGGGAGGGAGCTACACCTTC. Its translation is CSAGDRGRGGSYTF.